Reported below is one T cell receptor (beta chain). The antigen remains undetermined. This could be a read error, since a much larger clone is one nucleotide away. This CDR3 contains 14 residues. Germline values: CDR1 SQVTM, CDR2 ANQGSEA. V was trimmed by 4 bases and J by 1 base, leaving 13 bases between them. This sample's RNA came from whole unsorted tissue. TCRbeta libraries were built with three rounds of nested PCR, modified from ARM-PCR. TCRdb itself ran the multiplex PCR reads through MiXCR, one entry per CDR3 protein. Counted here are under 150,000 distinct CDR3 sequences, around three fifths occurring once; the ten biggest clones make up 9.5% to 15%. This specimen belongs to a study of tumor and adjacent non-tumor tissue in lung cancer. Study context: Patients were aged about 30 to 76, around ten men and about 5 women, stage I to III. Samples averaged around 4 million productive TCRbeta reads each.

Overall study results and limits: Significantly higher TCR diversity was found in tumor than normal lung.

Sequencing was carried out using lung tumor tissue. The clonotype was recovered from a man aged 30 to 39 with non-small cell lung cancer. This rearrangement joins TRBV29-1 to TRBJ1-1; D unclear. The CDR3 loop reads CSVGGFCPNTEAFF. The CDR3, as DNA: TGCAGCGTTGGGGGTTTTTGTCCGAACACTGAAGCTTTCTTT. Filled out from reference TRBV29-1 and TRBJ1-1, the complete variable domain reads SAVISQKPSRDICQRGTSLTIQCQVDSQVTMMFWYRQQPGQSLTLIATANQGSEATYESGFVIDKFPISRPNLTFSTLTVSNMSPEDSSIYLCSVGGFCPNTEAFFGQGTRLTVV.